The 19 T cell receptor beta chains listed next were all sequenced from one sample in a study of shared clonotypes between healthy human individuals (dated by TCRdb to 2019 to 2021). For the CD8 naive samples, CD45RO-negative cells were positively selected for CCR7, yielding a CD45RA+CCR7+ population from which TemRA cells were excluded. The receptor library was made with the immunoSEQ multiplex PCR assay. Not all clones reach the TCRdb copy of this immuneACCESS table, which keeps in-frame sequences only. Checked studies attribute under half of the gap to unresolved V genes and leave the rest unexplained. For this sample the table gives about 2.1 million clones, of which around 93% were detected only once. The ten most abundant clones make up around 1.8% of the sample. Sequencing was done on a sample of naive CD8+ T cells from PBMCs. The sample's cell subset or site label, decoded: CD45RA+CCR7+. The receptors derive from a man aged 18 to 30 in good health. Some clones in this sample may be carry-over from other donors' samples.

The chain carries TRBV9 and TRBJ1-4; TRBD1 is a possible D gene (5 bases). V gave up 4 bases and J gave up 8 bases, with 15 bases separating them. CDR1 is SGDLS, CDR2 YYNGEE, per germline. This CDR3 comprises 14 residues. For the CDR3, the DNA is TGTGCCAGCAGCCCCCGGGGGGATAGGGAAAAACTGTTTTTT. Its translation: CASSPRGDREKLFF.

The rearrangement uses TRBV5-8 and TRBJ2-7; D is unresolved. CDR1 SGHTS and CDR2 YDEGEE come from the germline V gene. The CDR3 is 14 residues long. The V gene lost 4 bases and the J gene lost 3 bases, with 14 bases spanning the gap. The CDR3 sequence is CASSARLSGYEQYF. The DNA for the CDR3 is TGTGCCAGCAGCGCTCGGTTGTCCGGCTACGAGCAGTACTTC.

This sequence joins TRBV7-9 and TRBJ2-7; no reliable D call. The CDR3 contains 15 residues. Germline CDR1 SEHNR, CDR2 FQNEAQ (reference sequence). Trimming took off 5 bases at V and 5 bases at J, with 19 bases between the two ends. The CDR3 reads CASSIEIGNFHEQYF. CDR3 DNA: TGTGCCAGCAGCATAGAAATCGGCAATTTCCACGAGCAGTACTTC.

Concerning this clone: The same CDR3 can be traced to other DNA sequences in this sample. The rearrangement joins TRBV6-1 to TRBJ2-7; D unclear. The germline V gene encodes CDR1 MNHNS and CDR2 SASEGT. This CDR3 is 13 amino acids long. Trimming took 1 base from V and 3 from J, leaving 7 bases between them. CDR3 nucleotide sequence: TGTGCCAGCAGTGAAGGGAGCCTCTACGAGCAGTACTTC. Protein product: CASSEGSLYEQYF.

In its sample, this clone was seen once. V and J are TRBV28 and TRBJ2-7; 12 positions match TRBD2. The ends lost 6 bases at V and 4 bases at J; junction bases unmatched: 7. Per germline, CDR1 MDHEN and CDR2 SYDVKM. The CDR3 sequence is 15 residues long. The CDR3 sequence is CASSPKTSGGYEQYF. CDR3 nucleotide sequence: TGTGCCAGCAGCCCAAAAACTAGCGGGGGGTACGAGCAGTACTTC.

V usage is TRBV7-9 and J usage is TRBJ2-7; D possibly uses TRBD1 or TRBD2 (5 bases each). CDR1 is SEHNR, CDR2 FQNEAQ, per germline (reference sequence). The CDR3 covers 16 residues. V was trimmed by 3 bases and J by 0 bases, leaving 15 bases between them. The CDR3 region is CASSFVTGTNSYEQYF. The CDR3 nucleotides are TGTGCCAGCAGCTTTGTCACCGGGACCAACTCCTACGAGCAGTACTTC. The entire variable domain, with the rest obtained from reference TRBV7-9 and TRBJ2-7, is as follows: DTGVSQNPRHKITKRGQNVTFRCDPISEHNRLYWYRQTLGQGPEFLTYFQNEAQLEKSRLLSDRFSAERPKGSFSTLEIQRTEQGDSAMYLCASSFVTGTNSYEQYFGPGTRLTVT.

The rearrangement uses TRBV9 and TRBJ1-1; no clear D. The CDR3 extends over 14 amino acids. The V gene lost 4 bases and the J gene lost 5 bases, with 15 bases spanning the gap. Germline CDR1 reads SGDLS; CDR2 reads YYNGEE. The CDR3 region has the DNA TGTGCCAGCAGCCCCTCGAGCCCCAGGACTGAAGCTTTCTTT. It encodes CASSPSSPRTEAFF.

V is TRBV4-1 and J is TRBJ2-7, with 10 bases matching TRBD2. V lost 1 base and J lost 5; bases outside the gene matches: 2. The germline CDR1 and CDR2 sequences are MGHRA and YSYEKL. This CDR3 comprises 14 residues. The CDR3: CASSQGTSGHEQYF. CDR3 nucleotides: TGCGCCAGCAGCCAAGGGACTAGCGGCCACGAGCAGTACTTC.

On this clone itself: This sample includes further DNA sequences coding for the same CDR3. The chain has TRBV6-1 and TRBJ2-5, with 10 bases fitting TRBD2. CDR1 is MNHNS, CDR2 SASEGT, per germline. The CDR3 is made up of 14 amino acids. The V gene end was trimmed by 6 bases and the J gene end by 5 bases; junction bases not matched to a gene: 6. The DNA for the CDR3 is TGTGCCAGCAGCGAGCGGGAGGGCCGGGAGACCCAGTACTTC. As protein: CASSEREGRETQYF.

In its sample, this clone was seen once. This chain connects TRBV2 to TRBJ2-5; D is undetermined. The CDR3 is made up of 12 amino acids. CDR1 SNHLY and CDR2 FYNNEI come from the germline V gene. The V and J ends lost 4 bases and 2 bases respectively, with 5 bases between them. Written as DNA, the CDR3 is TGTGCCAGCAGTGTAGTTCAAGAGACCCAGTACTTC. This translates into CASSVVQETQYF.

The chain carries TRBV27 and TRBJ1-2, with no clear D. Trimming took off 5 bases at V and 0 bases at J, with 13 bases between the two ends. The CDR3 runs to 15 residues. The germline CDR1 and CDR2 sequences are MNHEY and SMNVEV (reference sequence). This chain's CDR3 is CASSPLDGPNYGYTF. Written as DNA, the CDR3 is TGTGCCAGCAGTCCCCTGGACGGACCTAACTATGGCTACACCTTC.

A single count supports this clone. This chain connects TRBV5-4 to TRBJ2-7; 9 bases match TRBD1. From germline, CDR1 is SGHNT and CDR2 YYREEE (reference sequence). After removal of 4 bases from V and 3 bases from J, the junction contained 8 bases not matched to a gene. The CDR3 covers 15 residues. The DNA for the CDR3 is TGTGCCAGCAGCAAAGGGGACAGGGAGATCTACGAGCAGTACTTC. Protein: CASSKGDREIYEQYF.

This clone occurred once. The rearrangement links TRBV4-2 to TRBJ2-2; a possible D gene is TRBD2 (5 bases). The CDR3 has 13 residues. Germline V CDR1 and CDR2: LGHNA, YNFKEQ. V was shortened by 6 bases and J by 6 bases, with 11 bases between the two germline ends. The CDR3 coding sequence is TGTGCCAGCAGTGCAATCGGGGCCGGGGAGCTGTTTTTT. The encoded protein is CASSAIGAGELFF.

V is TRBV4-1 and J is TRBJ2-5; TRBD1 matches 7 bases. There are 15 residues in the CDR3. Losses at the gene ends were 3 bases for V and 5 bases for J; bases not matched to a gene: 9. Per the germline V gene, CDR1 is MGHRA and CDR2 is YSYEKL. The CDR3 DNA reads TGCGCCAGCAGCCATCGACAGGGTCTCTGGGAGACCCAGTACTTC. Its protein is CASSHRQGLWETQYF.

The chain recombines TRBV9 with TRBJ1-5, with D unclear. The V end lost 3 bases, the J end lost 2 bases, and 12 bases lay between the germline ends. Germline V CDR1 and CDR2: SGDLS, YYNGEE. This CDR3 contains 15 residues. This CDR3 is CASSAGPRGNQPQHF. CDR3 DNA sequence: TGTGCCAGCAGCGCGGGTCCCCGGGGCAATCAGCCCCAGCATTTT.

Here the CDR3 reads CAISETGDRVILTNGYTF. DNA for the CDR3: TGTGCCATCAGTGAGACTGGTGACAGGGTTATCCTTACCAATGGCTACACCTTC. V and J are TRBV10-3 and TRBJ1-2; 7 nucleotides align to TRBD1. The germline gives CDR1 ENHRY, CDR2 SYGVKD. The trim removed 2 bases at V and 6 bases at J, leaving 18 bases unmatched. The CDR3 has 18 amino acids.

This sequence joins TRBV9 and TRBJ2-3, with TRBD1 identical over 11 bases. Germline trimming cut 5 bases from V and 3 bases from J; bases unmatched to any gene: 5. Germline assignment: CDR1 SGDLS and CDR2 YYNGEE. This CDR3 comprises 15 residues. CDR3 coding DNA: TGTGCCAGCAGGAATTGGGACAGGGGGACAGATACGCAGTATTTT. Translating it yields CASRNWDRGTDTQYF.

Comment on this clone: This sample also contains other DNA sequences that code for the same CDR3. CDR3 in DNA: TGTGCCAGCAGCTTAGGGCAGATCTACGAGCAGTACTTC. The encoded protein is CASSLGQIYEQYF. The chain carries TRBV11-2 and TRBJ2-7; no reliable D call. Germline CDR1 reads SGHAT; CDR2 reads FQNNGV. Trimming left V 1 base short and J 3 bases short, with 7 bases between. The CDR3 contains 13 residues.

The chain recombines TRBV27 with TRBJ2-1, with 7 bases matching TRBD2. The germline gives CDR1 MNHEY, CDR2 SMNVEV (reference sequence). This CDR3 comprises 12 residues. V dropped 7 bases and J dropped 4; count of bases not matched to a gene: 1. The CDR3 DNA reads TGTGCCAGCACTAGCGGTTACAATGAGCAGTTCTTC. Translation gives CASTSGYNEQFF.